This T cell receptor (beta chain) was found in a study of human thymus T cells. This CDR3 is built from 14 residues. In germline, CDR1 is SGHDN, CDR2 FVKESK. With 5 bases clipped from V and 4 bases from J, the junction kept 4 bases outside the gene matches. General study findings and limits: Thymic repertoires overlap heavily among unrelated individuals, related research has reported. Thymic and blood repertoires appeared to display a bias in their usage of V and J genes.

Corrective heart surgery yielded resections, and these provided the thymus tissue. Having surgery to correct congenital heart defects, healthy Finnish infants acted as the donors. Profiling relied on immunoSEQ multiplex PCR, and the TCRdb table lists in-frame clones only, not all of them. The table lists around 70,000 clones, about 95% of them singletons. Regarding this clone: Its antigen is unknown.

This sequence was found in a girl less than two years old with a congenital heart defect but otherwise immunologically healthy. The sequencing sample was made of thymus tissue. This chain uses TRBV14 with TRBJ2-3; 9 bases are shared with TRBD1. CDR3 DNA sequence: TGTGCCAGCAGCGGCCGGGACAGGGCAGATACGCAGTATTTT. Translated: CASSGRDRADTQYF.